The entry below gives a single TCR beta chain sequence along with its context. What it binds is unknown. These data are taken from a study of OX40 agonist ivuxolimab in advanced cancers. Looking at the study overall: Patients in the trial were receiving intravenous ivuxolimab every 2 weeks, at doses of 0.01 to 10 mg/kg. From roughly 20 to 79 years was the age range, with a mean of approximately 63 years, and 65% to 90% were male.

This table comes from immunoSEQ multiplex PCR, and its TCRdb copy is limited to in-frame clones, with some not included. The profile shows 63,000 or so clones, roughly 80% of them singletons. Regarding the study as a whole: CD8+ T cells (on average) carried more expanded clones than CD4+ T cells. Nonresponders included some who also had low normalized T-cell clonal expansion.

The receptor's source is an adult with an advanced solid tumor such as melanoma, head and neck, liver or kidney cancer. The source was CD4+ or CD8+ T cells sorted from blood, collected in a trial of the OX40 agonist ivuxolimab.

The chain's CDR3 is CSVQGHVSTDTQYF. CDR3 sequence (DNA): TGCAGCGTTCAGGGACACGTTAGCACAGATACGCAGTATTTT. The genes are TRBV29-1 and TRBJ2-3; tentatively, D is TRBD1 (6 bases). The CDR3 consists of 14 residues. Germline values: CDR1 SQVTM, CDR2 ANQGSEA. The germline V and J ends were trimmed by 5 bases and 0 bases, with 12 bases remaining between them.